A single sample is the source of the 31 T cell receptor beta chains below, sequenced in a study of shared clonotypes between healthy human individuals. TCRdb's table, derived via immunoSEQ multiplex PCR, lists solely in-frame clones and lacks some. The data show about 2,500,000 clones, around nine tenths seen once. The sequenced sample was naive CD4+ T cells sorted from blood. The subset: CD45RA+ positively selected. These receptors were collected from a man younger than 35 in good health.

The chain joins TRBV20-1 to TRBJ2-7; D not certain. V lost 6 bases and J lost 4, with 10 bases in between. This CDR3 has 11 amino acids. Germline V CDR1 and CDR2: DFQATT, SNEGSKA (reference sequence). CDR3 nucleotides: TGCAGTGCCAAAGGGTTGTACGAGCAGTACTTC. It encodes CSAKGLYEQYF.

The chain links TRBV12-5 to TRBJ2-3, with 7 bases aligning to TRBD1. CDR3 length equals 14 residues. Trimming cost V 3 bases and J 2 bases; bases outside gene matches: 2. Per the germline V gene, CDR1 is LGHNT and CDR2 is FRNRAP. The CDR3 protein is CASGLGTATDTQYF. DNA for the CDR3: TGTGCTAGTGGTTTAGGGACAGCCACAGATACGCAGTATTTT.

V gene TRBV19 combines with J gene TRBJ1-2; D might be TRBD1 (6 bases). From germline, CDR1 is LNHDA and CDR2 SQIVND (reference sequence). Trimming left V 3 bases short and J 7 bases short, with 15 bases between. The CDR3 runs 14 residues. CDR3 residues: CASSMGTPVIGYTF. The CDR3 bases are TGTGCCAGTAGTATGGGGACACCGGTCATTGGCTACACCTTC. The whole variable domain, filled in from reference TRBV19 and TRBJ1-2, reads DGGITQSPKYLFRKEGQNVTLSCEQNLNHDAMYWYRQDPGQGLRLIYYSQIVNDFQKGDIAEGYSVSREKKESFPLTVTSAQKNPTAFYLCASSMGTPVIGYTFGSGTRLTVV.

V and J are TRBV10-1 and TRBJ2-5; D is perhaps TRBD1 (6 bases). The end of the DNA fits TRBJ2-7 better, so the J call may be wrong. Looked up from germline, CDR1 is WNHNN and CDR2 is SYGVQD (reference sequence). The CDR3 sequence is 15 residues long. This CDR3 is CASIGGPFRRYEQYF. CDR3 sequence (DNA): TGCGCCAGCATAGGGGGACCATTCCGTCGGTACGAGCAGTACTTC.

This chain links TRBV9 with TRBJ2-2; unclear D gene. The CDR3 consists of 15 residues. Germline CDR1 is SGDLS and CDR2 is YYNGEE. V dropped 5 bases and J dropped 4 bases, with 15 bases sitting between them. The CDR3 nucleotides read TGTGCCAGCAGTTCTCCGGGCTCCACCACCGGGGAGCTGTTTTTT. This translates into CASSSPGSTTGELFF.

The V and J genes are TRBV30 and TRBJ1-1; D is possibly TRBD1 (6 bases). The CDR3 is 14 residues long. The V end was cut by 0 bases, the J end by 4 bases, with 12 bases between. Germline CDR1 is GTSNPN and CDR2 is SVGIG (reference sequence). The CDR3 is CAWSVGGGITEAFF. The CDR3 DNA reads TGTGCCTGGAGTGTAGGGGGGGGAATCACTGAAGCTTTCTTT.

The DNA of the CDR3 is TGTGCCAGCAGTTTACCAGCCTCCTACGAGCAGTACTTC. It translates to CASSLPASYEQYF. The rearrangement joins TRBV28 to TRBJ2-7, with no clear D. CDR1 and CDR2 (germline): MDHEN, SYDVKM. The length of the CDR3 is 13 residues. The V and J ends lost 2 bases and 0 bases respectively, with 5 bases between them.

The rearrangement joins TRBV19 to TRBJ2-7, with 11 bases fitting TRBD2. This CDR3 has 14 residues. Germline V gene data show CDR1 as LNHDA and CDR2 as SQIVND (reference sequence). The V and J ends lost 3 bases and 9 bases, in that order; junction bases with no gene match: 7. In nucleotides, the CDR3 is TGTGCCAGTAGTATGAAAGGGACTAGCGGACCGCAGTACTTC. As protein: CASSMKGTSGPQYF.

The CDR3, as DNA: TGTGCCAGCAGTTACCGGGACCCTAAGAGTGAGCAGTTCTTC. Protein: CASSYRDPKSEQFF. The chain uses TRBV6-5 and TRBJ2-1; TRBD1 or TRBD2 may be the D gene (5 bases each). This CDR3 spans 14 amino acids. Germline CDR1 is MNHEY and CDR2 is SVGAGI. The germline V and J ends were trimmed by 2 bases and 9 bases, with 14 bases remaining between them.

This sequence joins TRBV7-6 and TRBJ1-6; D gene unclear. CDR1 and CDR2 from the germline V gene are SGHVS and FNYEAQ. The ends were cut back, 2 bases at V and 5 bases at J, with 10 bases in the middle. CDR3 length: 15 amino acids. The DNA for the CDR3 is TGTGCCAGCAGCTTAAAACAGCTTGATAATTCACCCCTCCACTTT. Translated: CASSLKQLDNSPLHF.

The table lists this clone with a count of one. The J gene is TRBJ2-3, the V gene TRBV18; D is unclear. Germline lookup yields CDR1 KGHSH and CDR2 LQKENI. Trimming took 1 base from V and 4 from J, leaving 15 bases between them. This CDR3 region has 16 residues. The CDR3 region is CASSPRNLGYADTQYF. CDR3 nucleotide sequence: TGTGCCAGCTCACCACGGAACCTGGGTTACGCAGATACGCAGTATTTT. Combining the CDR3 with reference TRBV18 and TRBJ2-3 gives the whole variable domain NAGVMQNPRHLVRRRGQEARLRCSPMKGHSHVYWYRQLPEEGLKFMVYLQKENIIDESGMPKERFSAEFPKEGPSILRIQQVVRGDSAAYFCASSPRNLGYADTQYFGPGTRLTVL.

V is TRBV15 and J is TRBJ1-2, with D perhaps matching TRBD1 (6 bases). Germline V gives CDR1 LNHNV, CDR2 YYDKDF (reference sequence). Trimming stripped 0 bases from V and 13 bases from J, with 15 bases between. This CDR3 region has 13 residues. DNA for the CDR3: TGTGCCACCAGCAGAGACGGGGGCCCCTCGCTCACCTTC. Amino acid sequence: CATSRDGGPSLTF.

The chain employs TRBV2 and TRBJ2-2; D gene uncertain. This CDR3 is built from 13 residues. Germline lookup yields CDR1 SNHLY and CDR2 FYNNEI. The V end was cut by 6 bases, the J end by 6 bases, with 11 bases between. CDR3: CASSPLSAGELFF. As DNA, the CDR3 is TGTGCCAGCAGCCCGCTGTCGGCCGGGGAGCTGTTTTTT.

CDR3 in DNA: TGTGCCAGCAGTTTCGCAGGGGGGAACTATGGCTACACCTTC. This translates into CASSFAGGNYGYTF. The chain carries TRBV28 and TRBJ1-2; 7 bases are shared with TRBD1. Germline V gives CDR1 MDHEN, CDR2 SYDVKM. V shed 3 bases and J 2 bases; nucleotides not matched to a gene: 3. The length of the CDR3 is 14 residues.

This chain links TRBV11-2 with TRBJ2-7; D is possibly TRBD2 (5 bases). The CDR3 is 14 residues long. The germline gives CDR1 SGHAT, CDR2 FQNNGV. The V end was cut by 4 bases, the J end by 2 bases, with 12 bases between. For the CDR3, the DNA is TGTGCCAGCAGCTCTGACGGGATCGCCTACGAGCAGTACTTC. Its translation: CASSSDGIAYEQYF.

This clone was seen a single time. The chain uses TRBV5-1 and TRBJ2-2, with D unresolved. CDR3 size: 15 residues. Trimming pared 0 bases from V and 0 bases from J, leaving 6 bases between. Germline CDR1 reads SGHRS; CDR2 reads YFSETQ. In DNA form, the CDR3 reads TGCGCCAGCAGCTTGGCATCGACGAACACCGGGGAGCTGTTTTTT. Amino acids: CASSLASTNTGELFF.

The chain is built from TRBV6-6 and TRBJ1-2, with TRBD1 matching over 8 bases. The CDR3 totals 15 residues. Germline trimming cut 4 bases from V and 3 bases from J; bases unmatched to any gene: 7. Germline values: CDR1 MNHNY, CDR2 SVGAGI (reference sequence). The CDR3 sequence: CASSSSRGQDYGYTF. As DNA, the CDR3 is TGTGCCAGCAGTTCGTCCCGGGGACAGGACTATGGCTACACCTTC.

In this sample, this clone turned up a few times. Other DNA sequences in the sample encode the same CDR3. The rearrangement joins TRBV19 to TRBJ1-2, with D possibly matching TRBD1 (6 bases). V lost 6 bases, J lost 0 bases, and 8 bases lay in between. The germline CDR1 and CDR2 sequences are LNHDA and SQIVND (reference sequence). CDR3 length equals 13 residues. As DNA, the CDR3 is TGTGCCAGTAGGCGGACAGCTAACTATGGCTACACCTTC. Protein sequence: CASRRTANYGYTF.

The rearrangement uses TRBV9 and TRBJ2-5; TRBD1 is a possible D gene (5 bases). V was pared by 0 bases and J by 4 bases, with 10 bases between. The length of the CDR3 is 14 residues. The germline V gene encodes CDR1 SGDLS and CDR2 YYNGEE. The CDR3 sequence: CASSVAGRVETQYF. DNA for the CDR3: TGTGCCAGCAGCGTAGCAGGCAGGGTAGAGACCCAGTACTTC.

CDR3 coding DNA: TGTGCCTGGAGTGCTGGCCTGGAGACCCAGTACTTC. Protein sequence: CAWSAGLETQYF. The chain carries TRBV30 and TRBJ2-5, with D unresolved. Germline loops: CDR1 GTSNPN, CDR2 SVGIG (reference sequence). Trimming took 1 base from V and 5 from J, leaving 8 bases between them. The CDR3 length is 12 residues.

The chain links TRBV5-1 to TRBJ2-2; D gene unclear. Per germline, CDR1 SGHRS and CDR2 YFSETQ. The CDR3 is 14 amino acids. The V gene lost 7 bases and the J gene lost 2 bases, with 12 bases spanning the gap. CDR3 in DNA: TGCGCCAGCGGAGTGTACGACAACACCGGGGAGCTGTTTTTT. Translating it yields CASGVYDNTGELFF. Full variable domain (rest looked up from reference TRBV5-1 and TRBJ2-2): KAGVTQTPRYLIKTRGQQVTLSCSPISGHRSVSWYQQTPGQGLQFLFEYFSETQRNKGNFPGRFSGRQFSNSRSEMNVSTLELGDSALYLCASGVYDNTGELFFGEGSRLTVL.

The CDR3 DNA reads as TGTGCCAGCTCTGCGGGAGGAGTCACCGGGGAGCTGTTTTTT. As protein: CASSAGGVTGELFF. The chain employs TRBV5-4 and TRBJ2-2; 8 nucleotides line up with TRBD2. This CDR3 has 14 residues. Unmatched junction bases numbered 6, after V lost 7 bases and J lost 4 bases. Germline V gene sequence: CDR1 SGHNT, CDR2 YYREEE (reference sequence).

The gene calls are TRBV7-2 and TRBJ1-6; tentative D call: TRBD1 (6 bases). Germline V gives CDR1 SGHTA, CDR2 FQGNSA. This CDR3 comprises 16 residues. With 5 bases removed from V and 3 bases from J, the gap between germline ends came to 14 bases. The CDR3: CASSGKGVDYNSPLHF. The CDR3 DNA sequence: TGTGCCAGCAGCGGAAAGGGGGTGGACTATAATTCACCCCTCCACTTT.

The CDR3 region is CASSLQGNNNQPQHF. In nucleotides, the CDR3 is TGTGCCAGCAGTTTACAGGGTAATAACAATCAGCCCCAGCATTTT. The chain has TRBV28 and TRBJ1-5; tentatively, D is TRBD1 (5 bases). The germline gives CDR1 MDHEN, CDR2 SYDVKM. This CDR3 has 15 residues. The V and J ends lost 2 bases and 3 bases respectively, with 11 bases between them.

The chain combines TRBV10-3 with TRBJ1-3; D remains ambiguous. The CDR3 covers 14 residues. V gave up 2 bases and J gave up 1 base, with 6 bases separating them. CDR1 is ENHRY, CDR2 SYGVKD, per germline. The chain's CDR3 is CAISETGSGNTIYF. The DNA for the CDR3 is TGTGCCATCAGTGAGACCGGGTCTGGAAACACCATATATTTT.

The chain is built from TRBV6-5 and TRBJ2-7; 11 positions match TRBD2. Germline values: CDR1 MNHEY, CDR2 SVGAGI. V gave up 7 bases and J gave up 6 bases; unmatched junction bases: 11. The CDR3 extends over 15 amino acids. This chain's CDR3 is CASTLSLAGDGEQYF. CDR3 DNA sequence: TGTGCCAGCACCCTGTCACTAGCGGGAGACGGCGAGCAGTACTTC.

The CDR3 spells CASSPDRGREETQYF. The CDR3 coding sequence is TGTGCCAGCTCACCCGACAGGGGGCGTGAAGAGACCCAGTACTTC. The gene calls are TRBV18 and TRBJ2-5; 10 nucleotides line up with TRBD1. V was pared by 3 bases and J by 3 bases, with 4 bases of the junction left unmatched. The CDR3 is made up of 15 amino acids. In germline, CDR1 is KGHSH, CDR2 LQKENI.

This sequence joins TRBV5-1 and TRBJ2-1; 12 bases are a match to TRBD1. CDR1 SGHRS and CDR2 YFSETQ come from the germline V gene. The CDR3 runs to 15 residues. Trimming cost V 4 bases and J 8 bases; bases outside gene matches: 7. The CDR3 loop reads CASSHGTGGKDEQFF. The CDR3 nucleotides read TGCGCCAGCAGCCACGGGACAGGGGGCAAGGATGAGCAGTTCTTC.

The V gene is TRBV28, the J gene TRBJ2-1, with D possibly matching TRBD2 (5 bases). V was trimmed by 10 bases and J by 0 bases, leaving 13 bases between them. The CDR3 contains 14 residues. Germline V gene lookup returns CDR1 MDHEN and CDR2 SYDVKM. CDR3 in amino acids: CANSRVSSYNEQFF. Written as DNA, the CDR3 is TGTGCCAATTCGCGGGTAAGCTCCTACAATGAGCAGTTCTTC.

The chain links TRBV6-1 to TRBJ2-2; D not resolved. Germline-derived CDR1 and CDR2 are MNHNS and SASEGT. The CDR3 extends over 11 amino acids. Trimming pared 6 bases from V and 6 bases from J, leaving 5 bases between. CDR3 nucleotides: TGTGCCAGCAGCCCCCCCGGGGAGCTGTTTTTT. Amino acid sequence: CASSPPGELFF.

The gene calls are TRBV4-3 and TRBJ2-3; 9 bases are a match to TRBD2. The germline V gene encodes CDR1 LGHNA and CDR2 YSLEER. The CDR3 runs to 17 residues. J lost 0 bases, V lost 1 base, and 5 bases had no gene match. CDR3 amino acids: CASSQGAGGPSTDTQYF. DNA for the CDR3: TGCGCCAGCAGCCAAGGAGCGGGAGGTCCAAGCACAGATACGCAGTATTTT.